The 28 T cell receptor beta chains below were found in one sample sequenced in a study of T-cell memory formation after mild COVID-19. Each CDR3 protein gets one entry after TCRdb re-called the 5' RACE reads with MiXCR. The sample lists about 50,000 distinct CDR3 sequences, around 7% occurring once. The sample was PBMCs or a T cell subset sorted from them (not recorded which). These receptors were obtained from a man aged 18 to 35 who had mild COVID-19 (a few samples of this study predate the infection). Cell type and time point are not known.

In this sample, this clonotype turned up a few times. The V gene is TRBV9, the J gene TRBJ2-5, with D uncertain. The CDR3 has 14 residues. Between the trimmed V and J ends, which lost 3 bases and 5 bases, there was a span of 14 bases. In germline, CDR1 is SGDLS, CDR2 YYNGEE. CDR3 amino acids: CASSAGLSQETQYF. The CDR3 DNA reads TGTGCCAGCAGCGCGGGTCTAAGTCAGGAGACCCAGTACTTC.

There are a few counts of this clonotype. The V gene is TRBV25-1, the J gene TRBJ2-5, with D perhaps TRBD1 or TRBD2 (5 bases each). There are 13 residues in the CDR3. Germline-derived CDR1 and CDR2 are MGHDK and SYGVNS. Trimming took 8 bases from V and 1 from J, leaving 11 bases between them. CDR3 sequence: CASSRDRQETQYF. In DNA form, the CDR3 reads TGTGCCAGCTCACGGGACCGCCAAGAGACCCAGTACTTC.

The table lists this clonotype with a few counts. This chain uses TRBV5-1 with TRBJ2-3; 8 nucleotides line up with TRBD1. Losses at the gene ends were 4 bases for V and 4 bases for J; bases not matched to a gene: 8. Germline V gene sequence: CDR1 SGHRS, CDR2 YFSETQ. CDR3 length: 15 amino acids. The DNA of the CDR3 is TGCGCCAGCAGCGCGCAGGGGGCTGGGGCAGATACGCAGTATTTT. It encodes CASSAQGAGADTQYF.

This clonotype was counted between two and nine times. The gene calls are TRBV5-4 and TRBJ2-2; D remains unclear. The CDR3 sequence is 14 residues long. V shed 0 bases and J shed 2 bases, with 5 bases lying between them. In germline, CDR1 is SGHNT, CDR2 YYREEE (reference sequence). CDR3 residues: CASSLGGNTGELFF. CDR3 DNA sequence: TGTGCCAGCAGCTTGGGGGGTAACACCGGGGAGCTGTTTTTT. Looking up the rest from reference TRBV5-4 and TRBJ2-2 gives the full variable domain: ETGVTQSPTHLIKTRGQQVTLRCSSQSGHNTVSWYQQALGQGPQFIFQYYREEENGRGNFPPRFSGLQFPNYSSELNVNALELDDSALYLCASSLGGNTGELFFGEGSRLTVL.

This chain connects TRBV7-9 to TRBJ2-1; D gene unclear. Looked up from germline, CDR1 is SEHNR and CDR2 is FQNEAQ (reference sequence). This CDR3 spans 13 amino acids. Trimming left V 5 bases short and J 7 bases short, with 12 bases between. CDR3 region: CASSLGVGNEQFF. The CDR3 bases are TGTGCCAGCAGCCTGGGCGTCGGTAATGAGCAGTTCTTC.

CDR3 residues: CASSDTGTGKSIGYTF. DNA for the CDR3: TGTGCCAGCAGCGACACCGGGACAGGGAAATCAATTGGCTACACCTTC. The chain is built from TRBV7-9 and TRBJ1-2; TRBD1 matches at 9 bases. Per the germline V gene, CDR1 is SEHNR and CDR2 is FQNEAQ (reference sequence). V lost 5 bases and J lost 7; bases outside the gene matches: 14. This CDR3 spans 16 amino acids.

J is TRBJ1-3 and V is TRBV5-1; D is possibly TRBD1 (5 bases). This CDR3 is 16 amino acids long. CDR1 is SGHRS and CDR2 is YFSETQ in the germline V gene. The V end lost 0 bases, the J end lost 0 bases, and 10 bases lay between the germline ends. CDR3 sequence (DNA): TGCGCCAGCAGCTTGGCCGCGGGGACCTCTGGAAACACCATATATTTT. Its translation: CASSLAAGTSGNTIYF.

In this sample, this clonotype turned up a few times. The chain carries TRBV12-3 or TRBV12-4 and TRBJ1-1; D remains ambiguous. CDR3 length: 13 amino acids. The V gene lost 2 bases and the J gene lost 4 bases, with 8 bases spanning the gap. The CDR3 loop is CASSLSGVTEAFF. CDR3 nucleotides: TGTGCCAGCAGTTTATCTGGCGTCACTGAAGCTTTCTTT.

This chain links TRBV10-3 with TRBJ2-7, with D possibly matching TRBD2 (5 bases). Trimming shortened V by 10 bases and J by 4 bases, and 17 bases separated the two germline ends. CDR3 length: 13 amino acids. CDR1 ENHRY and CDR2 SYGVKD come from the germline V gene. The CDR3 DNA reads TGTGCCACCGAGGAGGCTGGGGAATACGAGCAGTACTTC. Its protein is CATEEAGEYEQYF.

This clonotype occurred a few times. The chain has TRBV7-2 and TRBJ2-5; D is undetermined. Trimming stripped 5 bases from V and 5 bases from J, with 6 bases between. Germline V gene lookup returns CDR1 SGHTA and CDR2 FQGNSA. The CDR3 is 11 amino acids. The CDR3 protein is CASSPAETQYF. The CDR3 DNA sequence: TGTGCCAGCAGCCCAGCGGAGACCCAGTACTTC.

The sample holds many counts of this clonotype. The rearrangement links TRBV12-3 or TRBV12-4 to TRBJ1-2, with no clear D. V was shortened by 1 base and J by 13 bases, with 16 bases between the two germline ends. The CDR3 length is 13 residues. For the CDR3, the DNA is TGTGCCAGCAGTTTAGGGCTGATATTCGGGAGCACCTTC. The encoded protein is CASSLGLIFGSTF.

This clonotype occurred a few times. The CDR3: CASSPASDSTDTQYF. CDR3 in DNA: TGTGCCAGCAGCCCAGCTAGCGACTCGACAGATACGCAGTATTTT. The chain employs TRBV7-2 and TRBJ2-3; the D gene is possibly TRBD2 (6 bases). Germline V gene sequence: CDR1 SGHTA, CDR2 FQGNSA. This CDR3 comprises 15 residues. V was clipped by 5 bases and J by 3 bases, with 15 bases between them. The whole variable domain, filled in from reference TRBV7-2 and TRBJ2-3, reads GAGVSQSPSNKVTEKGKDVELRCDPISGHTALYWYRQSLGQGLEFLIYFQGNSAPDKSGLPSDRFSAERTGGSVSTLTIQRTQQEDSAVYLCASSPASDSTDTQYFGPGTRLTVL.

This clonotype turned up a few times. The chain links TRBV6-6 to TRBJ2-1, with 7 nucleotides matching TRBD1. The CDR3 runs 14 residues. J gave up 5 bases and V 3 bases, and 4 bases lay outside the gene matches. The germline CDR1 and CDR2 sequences are MNHNY and SVGAGI (reference sequence). The CDR3 reads CASSYTGVHNEQFF. DNA of the CDR3: TGTGCCAGCAGTTATACAGGGGTCCACAATGAGCAGTTCTTC.

The chain carries TRBV5-6 and TRBJ1-5; D remains ambiguous. CDR3 length equals 16 residues. V lost 0 bases and J 5 bases, leaving 15 bases between the germline ends. The germline V gene has CDR1 SGHDT and CDR2 YYEEEE. CDR3 protein: CASSLAAAVTHQPQHF. The CDR3 nucleotides read TGTGCCAGCAGCTTGGCGGCGGCAGTCACGCATCAGCCCCAGCATTTT.

In this sample, this clonotype turned up a few times. This rearrangement joins TRBV5-1 to TRBJ1-2; D unresolved. The CDR3 length is 15 residues. V lost 0 bases and J lost 8, with 17 bases in between. Germline CDR1 is SGHRS and CDR2 is YFSETQ. CDR3 bases: TGCGCCAGCAGCTTGGTGGGCAGGCTCAAATCCGGCTACACCTTC. This codes for CASSLVGRLKSGYTF.

The sample holds a few counts of this clonotype. The chain carries TRBV11-2 and TRBJ2-7; 7 bases are a match to TRBD1. The CDR3 length is 14 residues. Unmatched junction bases numbered 4, after V lost 5 bases and J lost 0 bases. Germline CDR1 reads SGHAT; CDR2 reads FQNNGV. CDR3 loop: CASSTGVVSYEQYF. CDR3 bases: TGTGCCAGCAGCACAGGGGTTGTCTCCTACGAGCAGTACTTC.

The chain uses TRBV6-6 and TRBJ1-5; 8 bases are shared with TRBD1. The CDR3 loop spans 16 amino acids. V shed 2 bases and J 4 bases; nucleotides not matched to a gene: 7. CDR1 MNHNY and CDR2 SVGAGI come from the germline V gene (reference sequence). CDR3 nucleotide sequence: TGTGCCAGCAGTTACCCAGGGGGCGCGGTAAATCAGCCCCAGCATTTT. Its protein product is CASSYPGGAVNQPQHF.

The chain combines TRBV7-3 with TRBJ2-2, with a possible D match to TRBD2 (6 bases). V gave up 6 bases and J gave up 5 bases, with 13 bases separating them. This CDR3 is built from 14 residues. Looked up from germline, CDR1 is SGHTA and CDR2 is FQGTGA. The CDR3 region is CASSYGGETGELFF. CDR3 in DNA: TGTGCCAGCAGTTACGGAGGGGAAACCGGGGAGCTGTTTTTT. The full variable domain, with the rest looked up from reference TRBV7-3 and TRBJ2-2, is GAGVSQTPSNKVTEKGKYVELRCDPISGHTALYWYRQSLGQGPEFLIYFQGTGAADDSGLPNDRFFAVRPEGSVSTLKIQRTERGDSAVYLCASSYGGETGELFFGEGSRLTVL.

The V call is TRBV6-5, the J call TRBJ1-2; 10 bases map to TRBD1. In germline, CDR1 is MNHEY, CDR2 SVGAGI. The CDR3 covers 15 residues. V lost 5 bases and J lost 0; bases outside the gene matches: 3. CDR3: CASSPGTGANYGYTF. The CDR3 coding sequence is TGTGCCAGCAGTCCCGGGACAGGGGCTAACTATGGCTACACCTTC.

This clonotype was seen at least ten times. The V call is TRBV4-3, the J call TRBJ2-5; D remains ambiguous. The V gene lost 0 bases and the J gene lost 4 bases, with 9 bases spanning the gap. Germline V gives CDR1 LGHNA, CDR2 YSLEER. The CDR3 is 14 amino acids. The CDR3 sequence is CASSQDGSGETQYF. In DNA, the CDR3 is TGCGCCAGCAGCCAAGATGGCTCGGGAGAGACCCAGTACTTC.

This sequence joins TRBV7-2 and TRBJ1-1; D not resolved. Trimming removed 5 bases from V and 3 bases from J, with 4 bases in between. This CDR3 has 11 amino acids. The V gene's germline CDR1 is SGHTA and CDR2 FQGNSA. The CDR3 sequence is CASSRYTEAFF. The CDR3 DNA is TGTGCCAGCAGCCGATACACTGAAGCTTTCTTT. Looking up the rest from reference TRBV7-2 and TRBJ1-1 gives the full variable domain: GAGVSQSPSNKVTEKGKDVELRCDPISGHTALYWYRQSLGQGLEFLIYFQGNSAPDKSGLPSDRFSAERTGGSVSTLTIQRTQQEDSAVYLCASSRYTEAFFGQGTRLTVV.

The chain carries TRBV3-1 and TRBJ2-1, with D uncertain. This CDR3 is 12 amino acids long. V lost 5 bases to trimming and J lost 8 bases, with 10 bases between them. Germline V lookup: CDR1 LGHDT, CDR2 YNNKEL (reference sequence). In nucleotides, the CDR3 is TGTGCCAGCAGCTCCGTGGGCGATGAGCAGTTCTTC. Its protein is CASSSVGDEQFF.

This clonotype has a handful of counts. The chain carries TRBV14 and TRBJ2-1; D may match TRBD1 or TRBD2 (5 bases each). This CDR3 spans 16 amino acids. CDR1 and CDR2 (germline): SGHDN, FVKESK. V was clipped by 3 bases and J by 0 bases, with 12 bases between them. The CDR3 DNA follows: TGTGCCAGCAGCCAGCAGGGCGGGCCCTCCTACAATGAGCAGTTCTTC. The encoded protein is CASSQQGGPSYNEQFF.

By proportion, this clonotype is medium-sized. J is TRBJ2-1 and V is TRBV4-3; 10 bases align to TRBD1. The germline V gene encodes CDR1 LGHNA and CDR2 YSLEER. The CDR3 has 15 amino acids. Germline trimming cut 0 bases from V and 8 bases from J; bases unmatched to any gene: 4. CDR3: CASSQEGQGWDEQFF. For the CDR3, the DNA is TGCGCCAGCAGCCAAGAGGGACAGGGGTGGGATGAGCAGTTCTTC.

This rearrangement joins TRBV3-1 to TRBJ1-5; D ambiguous. The CDR3 totals 14 residues. V was shortened by 1 base and J by 5 bases, with 9 bases between the two germline ends. Germline V gives CDR1 LGHDT, CDR2 YNNKEL (reference sequence). CDR3 sequence (DNA): TGTGCCAGCAGCCAAGGGGGAGGGCATCAGCCCCAGCATTTT. Protein product: CASSQGGGHQPQHF.

The sample holds a few counts of this clonotype. This rearrangement joins TRBV6-1 to TRBJ2-7; D is unresolved. The V end was cut by 10 bases, the J end by 2 bases, with 18 bases between. This CDR3 region has 14 residues. Germline assignment: CDR1 MNHNS and CDR2 SASEGT. The CDR3 DNA sequence: TGTGCCATAGGTAGTTTTTTTCGAACCTACGAGCAGTACTTC. Protein: CAIGSFFRTYEQYF.

The J gene is TRBJ2-7, the V gene TRBV7-6; TRBD1 agrees at 11 bases. Germline V gene data show CDR1 as SGHVS and CDR2 as FNYEAQ. The V segment lost 1 base and the J segment 3 bases; nucleotides outside the gene matches: 5. This CDR3 region has 16 residues. The CDR3 nucleotides read TGTGCCAGCAGCTTAGGGGGACAGGGGGTTTTCTACGAGCAGTACTTC. This codes for CASSLGGQGVFYEQYF.

Ten or more counts support this clonotype. The V call is TRBV7-6, the J call TRBJ1-1; D unresolved. The CDR3 is 14 amino acids. Deletions cut 5 bases from V and 3 bases from J, with 13 bases between. Germline values: CDR1 SGHVS, CDR2 FNYEAQ. The DNA for the CDR3 is TGTGCCAGCAGCACCGGTCCCCTCCACACTGAAGCTTTCTTT. Protein sequence: CASSTGPLHTEAFF.